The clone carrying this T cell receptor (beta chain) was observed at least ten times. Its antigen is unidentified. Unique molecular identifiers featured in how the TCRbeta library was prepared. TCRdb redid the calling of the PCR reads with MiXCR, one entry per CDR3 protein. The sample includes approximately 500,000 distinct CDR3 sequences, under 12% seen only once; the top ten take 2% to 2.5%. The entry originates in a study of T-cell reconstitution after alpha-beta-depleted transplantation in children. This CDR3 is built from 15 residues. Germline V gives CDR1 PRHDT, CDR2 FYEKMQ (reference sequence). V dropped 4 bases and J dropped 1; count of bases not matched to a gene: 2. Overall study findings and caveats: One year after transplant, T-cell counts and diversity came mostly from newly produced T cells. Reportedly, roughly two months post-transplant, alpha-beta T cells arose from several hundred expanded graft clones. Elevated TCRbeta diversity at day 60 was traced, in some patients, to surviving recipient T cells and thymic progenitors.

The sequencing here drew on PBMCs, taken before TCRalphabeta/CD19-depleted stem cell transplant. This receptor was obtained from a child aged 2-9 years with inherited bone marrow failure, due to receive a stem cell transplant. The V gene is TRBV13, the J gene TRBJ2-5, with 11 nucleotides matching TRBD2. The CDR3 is CASSSTSGGQETQYF. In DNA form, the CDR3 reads TGTGCCAGCAGCTCTACTAGCGGGGGCCAAGAGACCCAGTACTTC.